This record looks at one TCR beta chain sequence and its context. The antigen is unknown. A roughly 120-subject validation cohort, separate from the approximately 700-subject first cohort, supplied the donors. Trimming took 5 bases from V and 4 from J, leaving 17 bases between them. Germline CDR1 reads MNHEY; CDR2 reads SMNVEV (reference sequence). The CDR3 spans 15 residues. This table comes from immunoSEQ multiplex PCR, and its TCRdb copy is limited to in-frame clones, with some not included. Among fewer than 200,000 clones listed, roughly 89% were seen once. This specimen belongs to a study of cytomegalovirus exposure and HLA in healthy donors. Study information: The roughly 130 validation repertoires used the same platform as the 600 to 750 first-cohort repertoires (as reported by a later analysis). Study outcomes and limitations: High sensitivity and specificity were reportedly achieved when the classifier diagnosed cytomegalovirus status. While the bulk of TCR sequences proved rare, some public TCRs turned up in many donors.

This receptor was identified in a woman aged 30 to 39 in good health and CMV-seronegative. Sequenced material: PBMCs. This chain connects TRBV27 to TRBJ1-1, with D possibly being TRBD1 (5 bases). The CDR3 region is CASSRRGGIGTEAFF. The CDR3 nucleotides are TGTGCCAGCAGTCGCCGGGGGGGGATTGGCACTGAAGCTTTCTTT.